The 26 T cell receptor beta chains presented below share a single source sample, sequenced in a study of T cells in localized non-small cell lung cancer. Produced via immunoSEQ multiplex PCR; TCRdb's table is partial and in-frame only. Here the sample spans tens of thousands of clones, 86% being singletons. The source material was peripheral blood mononuclear cells, sampled before any cancer treatment. The source of these receptors is a male donor older than 55 with stage II lung adenocarcinoma.

The chain has TRBV6-5 and TRBJ2-3; D not resolved. The CDR3 totals 12 residues. With 8 bases removed from V and 4 bases from J, the gap between germline ends came to 10 bases. In germline, CDR1 is MNHEY, CDR2 SVGAGI. CDR3 DNA: TGTGCCAGCGGACGTAGGGCAGATACGCAGTATTTT. Translating it yields CASGRRADTQYF.

The J gene is TRBJ1-1, the V gene TRBV28, with 7 positions matching TRBD1. CDR3 length equals 14 residues. Germline V CDR1 and CDR2: MDHEN, SYDVKM. Trimming cost V 6 bases and J 6 bases; bases outside gene matches: 10. The CDR3 DNA reads as TGTGCCAGCAGCTCAGGATACAGGGGAGCTGAAGCTTTCTTT. Translation: CASSSGYRGAEAFF.

The chain couples TRBV7-8 to TRBJ1-3; no firm D call. The CDR3 is 13 residues long. CDR1 and CDR2 from the germline V gene are SGHVS and FQNEAQ. The V and J ends lost 1 base and 4 bases respectively, with 5 bases between them. The CDR3, as DNA: TGTGCCAGCAGCTTAGTGCTCGGAAACACCATATATTTT. Translating it yields CASSLVLGNTIYF.

The chain recombines TRBV11-2 with TRBJ2-1; possible D gene TRBD2, 6 bases. Trimming shortened V by 8 bases and J by 3 bases, and 17 bases separated the two germline ends. This CDR3 contains 15 residues. From germline, CDR1 is SGHAT and CDR2 FQNNGV. The CDR3 DNA follows: TGTGCCAGCGGGCGGGGAGGCGGGATCTACAATGAGCAGTTCTTC. Translating it yields CASGRGGGIYNEQFF.

This chain joins TRBV7-2 and TRBJ2-5; D possibly matches TRBD1 or TRBD2 (5 bases each). Germline CDR1 SGHTA, CDR2 FQGNSA. The CDR3 runs 13 residues. With 6 bases removed from V and 7 bases from J, the gap between germline ends came to 15 bases. CDR3 region: CASRPGTWATQYF. CDR3 sequence (DNA): TGTGCCAGCAGACCCGGGACCTGGGCGACCCAGTACTTC.

The V and J genes are TRBV9 and TRBJ1-2; D gene ambiguous. The CDR3 spans 14 residues. V was cut by 0 bases and J by 4 bases, with 10 bases left in between. CDR1 and CDR2 (germline): SGDLS, YYNGEE. The CDR3 sequence is CASSVADPVYGYTF. The CDR3, as DNA: TGTGCCAGCAGCGTAGCAGATCCGGTCTATGGCTACACCTTC.

V gene TRBV7-2 combines with J gene TRBJ1-4; maybe TRBD1 (5 bases). CDR3 length equals 18 residues. V dropped 3 bases and J dropped 0 bases, with 17 bases sitting between them. Germline loops: CDR1 SGHTA, CDR2 FQGNSA. CDR3 DNA sequence: TGTGCCAGCAGCTTCCGACAGCTGGATCGAGCAACTAATGAAAAACTGTTTTTT. Amino acids: CASSFRQLDRATNEKLFF. The full variable domain, completed using reference TRBV7-2 and TRBJ1-4, is GAGVSQSPSNKVTEKGKDVELRCDPISGHTALYWYRQSLGQGLEFLIYFQGNSAPDKSGLPSDRFSAERTGGSVSTLTIQRTQQEDSAVYLCASSFRQLDRATNEKLFFGSGTQLSVL.

Worth noting for this clone: One end of the junction varies from germline; a read error may be responsible. This sequence joins TRBV29-1 and TRBJ2-5; 9 bases map to TRBD1. Germline-derived CDR1 and CDR2 are SQVTM and ANQGSEA. The CDR3 is 12 amino acids. The CDR3 loop reads CGGTGLFETQYF. CDR3 nucleotide sequence: TGTGGGGGGACAGGGCTATTCGAGACCCAGTACTTC.

The chain has TRBV11-2 and TRBJ2-3, with D possibly being TRBD1 (5 bases). This CDR3 contains 15 residues. V was trimmed by 1 base and J by 1 base, leaving 9 bases between them. CDR1 SGHAT and CDR2 FQNNGV come from the germline V gene. Here the CDR3 reads CASSLGGHRTDTQYF. The CDR3 bases are TGTGCCAGCAGCTTAGGAGGACACCGCACAGATACGCAGTATTTT.

This chain links TRBV28 with TRBJ1-3; maybe TRBD1 (6 bases). V gave up 7 bases and J gave up 4 bases, with 20 bases separating them. The germline CDR1 and CDR2 sequences are MDHEN and SYDVKM. This CDR3 contains 16 residues. The CDR3 here is CASKITAGAVGNTIYF. CDR3 DNA: TGTGCCAGCAAAATAACCGCAGGGGCTGTAGGAAACACCATATATTTT.

The chain combines TRBV29-1 with TRBJ1-5, with 7 bases matching TRBD1. Per the germline V gene, CDR1 is SQVTM and CDR2 is ANQGSEA. J was trimmed by 10 bases and V by 6 bases; bases with no gene match: 15. CDR3 length equals 14 residues. In DNA form, the CDR3 reads TGCAGCGTGGTGACAGGGACCTCCCCTGAACCCCAGCATTTT. Translating it yields CSVVTGTSPEPQHF.

CDR3 sequence (DNA): TGCGCCAGCAGCCGACTAGCGGGTATCTACAATGAGCAGTTCTTC. It specifies CASSRLAGIYNEQFF. The V call is TRBV5-1, the J call TRBJ2-1, with TRBD2 identical over 10 bases. This CDR3 contains 15 residues. Germline V CDR1 and CDR2: SGHRS, YFSETQ. With 4 bases clipped from V and 3 bases from J, the junction kept 4 bases outside the gene matches. The complete variable domain, with remaining parts taken from reference TRBV5-1 and TRBJ2-1, reads KAGVTQTPRYLIKTRGQQVTLSCSPISGHRSVSWYQQTPGQGLQFLFEYFSETQRNKGNFPGRFSGRQFSNSRSEMNVSTLELGDSALYLCASSRLAGIYNEQFFGPGTRLTVL.

The V gene is TRBV20-1, the J gene TRBJ2-7; possible D gene TRBD1, 6 bases. This CDR3 contains 11 residues. CDR1 is DFQATT and CDR2 is SNEGSKA in the germline V gene (reference sequence). The V and J ends lost 4 bases and 8 bases respectively, with 12 bases between them. The CDR3 DNA reads TGCAGTGCTACAGGGGTCAACCAGCAGTACTTC. It yields the protein CSATGVNQQYF.

V gene TRBV6-6 combines with J gene TRBJ2-2; D gene ambiguous. V lost 10 bases to trimming and J lost 3 bases, with 15 bases between them. The CDR3 consists of 14 residues. Germline V lookup: CDR1 MNHNY, CDR2 SVGAGI (reference sequence). CDR3 loop: CATITATHTGELFF. In nucleotides, the CDR3 is TGTGCCACTATCACTGCGACGCACACCGGGGAGCTGTTTTTT.

This clone came up once. V and J are TRBV19 and TRBJ1-3; possibly TRBD1 for D (6 bases). V lost 3 bases to trimming and J lost 2 bases, with 11 bases between them. CDR3 length: 15 amino acids. CDR1 LNHDA and CDR2 SQIVND come from the germline V gene (reference sequence). In DNA, the CDR3 is TGTGCCAGTAGTATGATGGGGGCTCCTGGAAACACCATATATTTT. This sequence encodes CASSMMGAPGNTIYF.

The V call is TRBV12-2, the J call TRBJ2-5; the D segment call TRBD1 is taken from the table without a DNA check. TRBV12-2 is a recognized pseudogene. The CDR3 spans 17 residues. CDR3 nucleotide sequence: TGTGCAAGTCGCTTAACGGACAGGGAGGGCCACCAAGAGACCCAGTACTTC. This gives the protein CASRLTDREGHQETQYF.

V is TRBV7-2 and J is TRBJ2-2, with 9 bases that match TRBD1. The V gene end was trimmed by 5 bases and the J gene end by 5 bases; junction bases not matched to a gene: 12. CDR1 is SGHTA and CDR2 is FQGNSA in the germline V gene. The CDR3 is made up of 17 amino acids. Here the CDR3 reads CASSPVMGQGKTGELFF. DNA for the CDR3: TGTGCCAGCAGCCCCGTGATGGGACAGGGCAAAACCGGGGAGCTGTTTTTT.

V is TRBV5-6 and J is TRBJ2-5, with D tentatively TRBD2 (5 bases). CDR1 and CDR2 from the germline V gene are SGHDT and YYEEEE. The CDR3 totals 13 residues. The germline V and J ends were trimmed by 0 bases and 6 bases, with 9 bases remaining between them. The CDR3 sequence is CASSLGEGKTQYF. CDR3 DNA sequence: TGTGCCAGCAGCTTGGGTGAGGGAAAGACCCAGTACTTC. Supplemented by reference TRBV5-6 and TRBJ2-5, the full variable domain reads DAGVTQSPTHLIKTRGQQVTLRCSPKSGHDTVSWYQQALGQGPQFIFQYYEEEERQRGNFPDRFSGHQFPNYSSELNVNALLLGDSALYLCASSLGEGKTQYFGPGTRLLVL.

CDR3 amino acids: CAGRSLPGKLFF. DNA of the CDR3: TGTGCCGGCCGCTCCCTCCCAGGAAAACTGTTTTTT. The rearrangement uses TRBV2 and TRBJ1-4; D gene ambiguous. The V end was cut by 11 bases, the J end by 10 bases, with 17 bases between. The germline V gene has CDR1 SNHLY and CDR2 FYNNEI. This CDR3 has 12 amino acids.

This clone was picked up a small number of times. The V and J genes are TRBV6-1 and TRBJ1-2; the D is unclear. The CDR3 is 10 amino acids. V gave up 10 bases and J gave up 5 bases, with 8 bases separating them. Per germline, CDR1 MNHNS and CDR2 SASEGT. The CDR3 DNA reads as TGTGCCACGGTCGATTATGGCTACACCTTC. The encoded protein is CATVDYGYTF.

CDR3 sequence reads: CASSSFPGQGYEQYF. CDR3 DNA: TGTGCCAGCAGTTCCTTTCCGGGACAGGGGTACGAGCAGTACTTC. The chain uses TRBV28 and TRBJ2-7; 10 bases fit TRBD1. The V gene end was trimmed by 4 bases and the J gene end by 4 bases; junction bases not matched to a gene: 7. CDR3 length: 15 residues. Germline-derived CDR1 and CDR2 are MDHEN and SYDVKM.

The CDR3 coding sequence is TGTGCCAGCAGCCAAGATATAACGGACTCATATGGCTACACCTTC. Its translation is CASSQDITDSYGYTF. The chain employs TRBV4-2 and TRBJ1-2; D is unresolved. The germline V gene has CDR1 LGHNA and CDR2 YNFKEQ. The CDR3 is 15 amino acids. Trimming took 0 bases from V and 5 from J, leaving 13 bases between them.

DNA of the CDR3: TGTGCCAGCAGCTTATCCGGGAGGTCTTACAATGAGCAGTTCTTC. Translating it yields CASSLSGRSYNEQFF. This chain connects TRBV7-9 to TRBJ2-1, with TRBD2 matching over 7 bases. CDR1 SEHNR and CDR2 FQNEAQ come from the germline V gene (reference sequence). The CDR3 length is 15 residues. With V trimmed by 2 bases and J by 4 bases, 5 bases remained unmatched.

The chain links TRBV4-1 to TRBJ2-1, with 14 positions matching TRBD2. Germline CDR1 is MGHRA and CDR2 is YSYEKL. Trimming at V came to 4 bases and at J to 4 bases, leaving 3 bases not matched to a gene. The CDR3 has 16 amino acids. This chain's CDR3 is CASSLGTSGSYNEQFF. The CDR3 bases are TGCGCCAGCAGCCTGGGGACTAGCGGGAGTTACAATGAGCAGTTCTTC.

The V call is TRBV30, the J call TRBJ2-5; 11 positions agree with TRBD2. The J segment lost 4 bases and the V segment lost 2 bases, leaving 6 bases of the junction unmatched. The V gene's germline CDR1 is GTSNPN and CDR2 SVGIG (reference sequence). There are 15 residues in the CDR3. CDR3 DNA: TGTGCCTGGAGTTGGGACGGACTAGCGGGAGAGACCCAGTACTTC. Translating gives CAWSWDGLAGETQYF.

The chain employs TRBV6-5 and TRBJ1-1; D perhaps matches TRBD1 (6 bases). The CDR3 sequence is 13 residues long. V was shortened by 6 bases and J by 1 base, with 9 bases between the two germline ends. Germline V gene sequence: CDR1 MNHEY, CDR2 SVGAGI. The CDR3 loop reads CASSQTGNTEAFF. CDR3 DNA: TGTGCCAGCAGCCAGACAGGGAACACTGAAGCTTTCTTT.